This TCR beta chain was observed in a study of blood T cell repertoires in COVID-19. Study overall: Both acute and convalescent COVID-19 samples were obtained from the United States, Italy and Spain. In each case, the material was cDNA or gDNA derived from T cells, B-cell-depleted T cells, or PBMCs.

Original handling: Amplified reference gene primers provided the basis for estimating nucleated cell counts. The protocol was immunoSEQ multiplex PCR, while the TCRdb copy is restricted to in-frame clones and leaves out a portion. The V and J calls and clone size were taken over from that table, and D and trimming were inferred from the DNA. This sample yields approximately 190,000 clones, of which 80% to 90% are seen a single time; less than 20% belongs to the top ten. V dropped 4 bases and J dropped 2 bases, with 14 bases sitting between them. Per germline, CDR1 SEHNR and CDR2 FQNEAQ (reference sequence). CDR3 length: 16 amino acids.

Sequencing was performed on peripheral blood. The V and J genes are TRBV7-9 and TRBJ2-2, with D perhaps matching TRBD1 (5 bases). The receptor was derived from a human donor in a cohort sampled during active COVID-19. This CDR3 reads CASSSPWGVNTGELFF. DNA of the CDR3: TGTGCCAGCAGCTCTCCATGGGGCGTTAACACCGGGGAGCTGTTTTTT.